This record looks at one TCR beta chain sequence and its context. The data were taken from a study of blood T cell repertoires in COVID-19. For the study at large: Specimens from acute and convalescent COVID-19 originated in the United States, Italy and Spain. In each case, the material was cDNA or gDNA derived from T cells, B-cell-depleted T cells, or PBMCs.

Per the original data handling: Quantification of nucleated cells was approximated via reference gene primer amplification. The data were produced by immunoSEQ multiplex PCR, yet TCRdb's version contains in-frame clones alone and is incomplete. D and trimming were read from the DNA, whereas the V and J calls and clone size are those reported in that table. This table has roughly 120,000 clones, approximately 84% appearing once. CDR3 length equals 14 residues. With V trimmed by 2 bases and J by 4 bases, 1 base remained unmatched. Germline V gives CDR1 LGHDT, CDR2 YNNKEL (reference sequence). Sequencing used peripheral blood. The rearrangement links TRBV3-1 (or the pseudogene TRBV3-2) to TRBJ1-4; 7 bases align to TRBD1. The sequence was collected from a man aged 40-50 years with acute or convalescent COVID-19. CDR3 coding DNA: TGTGCCAGCAGCCAAAGGGACAGTAATGAAAAACTGTTTTTT. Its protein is CASSQRDSNEKLFF.